This T cell receptor (beta chain) came from a study of blood T cell repertoires in COVID-19. Overall study: T cells, B-cell-depleted T cells, or PBMCs provided the cDNA or gDNA that served as material.

TCRdb's table, derived via immunoSEQ multiplex PCR, lists solely in-frame clones and lacks some. The repertoire holds roughly 200,000 clones, with 70% to 90% as singletons. The CDR3 covers 16 residues. Trimming left V 1 base short and J 2 bases short, with 9 bases between. Germline loops: CDR1 LNHNV, CDR2 YYDKDF (reference sequence). The receptor comes from a man aged 18 to 29 with active or convalescent COVID-19. The chain has TRBV15 and TRBJ2-6; D possibly corresponds to TRBD1 (6 bases). The specimen was peripheral blood. The CDR3, as DNA: TGTGCCACCAGCAGAGCTCAGGGGACTGGGGCCAACGTCCTGACTTTC. This gives the protein CATSRAQGTGANVLTF.